This is a list of T cell receptor beta chains from one sample in a study of tumor-infiltrating lymphocytes in primary liver carcinoma. Using its own MiXCR run on the multiplex PCR reads, TCRdb lists one record per CDR3 protein. The data contain about 54,000 distinct CDR3 sequences, around three quarters of them singletons. Material: liver tumor tissue from sampling region 2. These receptors all come from a man in his forties with primary liver carcinoma and hepatitis B virus infection. The CDR3 runs from the conserved cysteine through the conserved F or W. The D gene is left open where the match is weak. Some rows mark clone size as missing; the rest say once, few, many or name a class of expanded clone.

abundance | j_gene | d_gene | v_gene | len | CDR3aa | CDR3nt
. | TRBJ1-1 | TRBD1 | TRBV10-3 | 14 | CAISGDRANTEVFF | TGTGCCATCAGTGGTGACAGGGCGAACACCGAAGTTTTCTTT
many | TRBJ2-7 | . | TRBV6-5 | 15 | CASSREARASYEQYF | TGTGCCAGCAGCCGCGAGGCTAGGGCTTCCTACGAGCAGTACTTC
. | TRBJ2-1 | . | TRBV28 | 14 | CASGGRTVYDGQFF | TGTGCCAGCGGAGGCCGGACGGTGTACGATGGGCAGTTCTTC
. | TRBJ2-1 | TRBD2 | TRBV5-4 | 17 | CASSPEAGISYYNEQFF | TGTGCCAGCAGCCCCGAAGCGGGAATAAGCTACTACAATGAACAGTTCTTC
. | TRBJ2-1 | . | TRBV2 | 14 | CASAGMGRYNEQFF | TGTGCCAGCGCTGGGATGGGCAGATACAATGAGCAGTTCTTC
once | TRBJ2-7 | TRBD2 | TRBV5-6 | 15 | CASSFGLAGCYEQYF | TGTGCCAGCAGCTTCGGACTAGCAGGGTGCTACGAGCAGTACTTC
. | TRBJ2-7 | . | TRBV6-2/TRBV6-3 | 12 | CGNSYNPYEQYF | TGTGGCAACAGCTACAATCCGTACGAGCAGTACTTC
. | TRBJ2-3 | TRBD2 | TRBV4-1 | 16 | CASSHIAGVGIDTQYF | TGCGCCAGCAGCCATATAGCGGGAGTAGGAATAGATACGCAGTATTTC
. | TRBJ2-2 | . | TRBV5-6 | 16 | CASSLDSVLFTGEMFF | TGTGCCAGCAGCTTGGACAGTGTGTTGTTCACCGGGGAGATGTTTTTT
. | TRBJ2-7 | . | TRBV4-1 | 16 | CTSSHLPDDLGLGQYF | TGCACCAGCAGCCATCTACCCGACGATCTTGGGCTCGGGCAGTACTTC
. | TRBJ1-5 | . | TRBV2 | 14 | CASSRASSTDTQHF | TGTGCCAGCAGCCGAGCGTCAAGCACAGATACGCAGCATTTT
. | TRBJ2-3 | . | TRBV11-2 | 14 | CANSLERGTETQYF | TGTGCTAACAGCTTAGAAAGAGGCACAGAAACGCAGTATTTT
. | TRBJ2-5 | . | TRBV29-1 | 13 | CSVSVRAAETQHF | TGCAGCGTTAGTGTGAGGGCCGCCGAGACCCAGCACTTC
few | TRBJ2-5 | . | TRBV14 | 17 | CASSQDHTPKFQETQYF | TGTGCCAGCAGTCAAGACCACACCCCGAAGTTCCAAGAGACCCAGTACTTC
. | TRBJ2-3 | . | TRBV12-3/TRBV12-4 | 14 | CASKKVLGTDRQYF | TGTGCCAGCAAAAAGGTTCTGGGCACAGATAGGCAGTATTTT
. | TRBJ2-3 | TRBD1 | TRBV10-3 | 16 | CAIGESKGAVRDTQYF | TGTGCCATCGGTGAGTCGAAGGGGGCTGTCAGAGATACGCAGTATTTT
few | TRBJ1-1 | . | TRBV6-1 | 14 | CASCELSRGDEAFF | TGTGCCAGCTGTGAATTGAGCAGGGGTGATGAAGCTTTCTTT
. | TRBJ2-4 | . | TRBV6-5 | 15 | CVGSYDQGQANIQYF | TGTGTCGGCAGCTACGACCAGGGGCAGGCCAACATTCAGTACTTC
. | TRBJ2-5 | . | TRBV13 | 13 | CANNSVVGETQYF | TGTGCCAACAACTCGGTGGTAGGAGAGACCCAGTACTTC
. | TRBJ2-5 | . | TRBV7-3 | 15 | CASNLGAEKQETQYF | TGTGCCAGCAACTTAGGGGCAGAGAAGCAAGAGACCCAGTACTTC
. | TRBJ2-1 | . | TRBV28 | 14 | CVSSLSGTRSEQFF | TGTGTCAGCAGTTTATCGGGAACTAGGTCCGAGCAGTTCTTC
. | TRBJ1-3 | . | TRBV12-3/TRBV12-4 | 15 | CARTTGAAAGNTIYF | TGTGCCCGCACGACCGGGGCAGCGGCTGGAAACACCATATATTTT
few | TRBJ2-1 | . | TRBV11-2 | 13 | CASSHPLENEQFF | TGTGCCAGCAGCCATCCACTAGAAAATGAGCAGTTCTTC
. | TRBJ2-3 | . | TRBV6-5 | 13 | CASRLTETDTQYF | TGTGCCAGCAGATTAACGGAAACAGATACGCAGTATTTT
. | TRBJ1-2 | . | TRBV4-1 | 13 | CASRETANYDYTF | TGCGCCAGCAGAGAGACAGCTAACTATGACTATACCTTC
medium-sized | TRBJ2-5 | TRBD2 | TRBV11-2 | 16 | CASSATSGRSRETQYF | TGTGCCAGCAGCGCGACTAGCGGGAGGTCCCGTGAGACCCAGTACTTC
. | TRBJ1-4 | . | TRBV6-2/TRBV6-3 | 14 | CDSRTDMAREKLFF | TGTGACAGCAGGACGGACATGGCTCGTGAAAAACTTTTTTTT
few | TRBJ1-2 | . | TRBV28 | 14 | CASRKAGPGYGYTF | TGTGCCAGCAGAAAGGCAGGGCCTGGCTATGGCTACACCTTC
. | TRBJ2-2 | . | TRBV7-8 | 16 | CASSPGLSPSTVELFF | TGTGCCAGCAGCCCCGGACTATCTCCATCAACCGTGGAGCTGTTTTTT
. | TRBJ2-7 | TRBD2 | TRBV12-3/TRBV12-4 | 16 | CASEQGLVGSYYEQYF | TGTGCCAGCGAACAGGGACTAGTGGGCAGCTACTACGAGCAGTACTTC
few | TRBJ2-7 | . | TRBV25-1 | 22 | CASSEPPSGGNKELGTLYEQYF | TGTGCCAGCAGTGAACCCCCCTCGGGTGGGAATAAGGAGCTGGGGACCCTCTACGAGCAGTACTTC
few | TRBJ1-3 | . | TRBV20-1 | 12 | CSAFSSGNTIYF | TGCAGTGCTTTTTCCTCTGGAAACACCATATATTTT
. | TRBJ2-2 | . | TRBV11-1 | 12 | CASSLLAGELFF | TGTGCCAGCAGCTTACTAGCCGGCGAGCTGTTTTTT
many | TRBJ2-1 | TRBD1 | TRBV28 | 16 | CASSSPGQGARYEQFF | TGTGCCAGCAGTTCCCCTGGACAGGGGGCGCGGTATGAGCAGTTCTTC
many | TRBJ2-6 | . | TRBV28 | 16 | CASSPRGSTGANVLTF | TGTGCCAGCAGCCCCAGGGGTTCAACTGGGGCCAACGTCCTGACTTTC